The T cell receptor (beta chain) under discussion was sequenced for a study of molecular identifiers for immune sequencing clone quantification. Germline V gives CDR1 MNHEY, CDR2 SMNVEV (reference sequence). The CDR3 loop spans 16 amino acids. V was clipped by 4 bases and J by 1 base; unmatched bases: 6. Listed TCR primers, together with previously described methods, were used for the bulk TCR libraries. TCRdb fed the PCR reads into MiXCR, producing one record per CDR3 protein. The sample includes more than 450,000 distinct CDR3 sequences, around a fifth of them seen just once. This clonotype originated in a human donor in good health. Some libraries in this study had Jurkat cell RNA spiked in. Sequences were obtained from naive CD8+ T cells from blood, with Jurkat cell RNA spiked in. Subset meaning: FACS-sorted CD8+CD4-CCR7+CD45RA+ naive T cells. The rearrangement uses TRBV27 and TRBJ2-3, with 9 positions matching TRBD2. In DNA, the CDR3 is TGTGCCAGCAGTTACCTAGCGGGGACCGGCACAGATACGCAGTATTTT. It codes for CASSYLAGTGTDTQYF.